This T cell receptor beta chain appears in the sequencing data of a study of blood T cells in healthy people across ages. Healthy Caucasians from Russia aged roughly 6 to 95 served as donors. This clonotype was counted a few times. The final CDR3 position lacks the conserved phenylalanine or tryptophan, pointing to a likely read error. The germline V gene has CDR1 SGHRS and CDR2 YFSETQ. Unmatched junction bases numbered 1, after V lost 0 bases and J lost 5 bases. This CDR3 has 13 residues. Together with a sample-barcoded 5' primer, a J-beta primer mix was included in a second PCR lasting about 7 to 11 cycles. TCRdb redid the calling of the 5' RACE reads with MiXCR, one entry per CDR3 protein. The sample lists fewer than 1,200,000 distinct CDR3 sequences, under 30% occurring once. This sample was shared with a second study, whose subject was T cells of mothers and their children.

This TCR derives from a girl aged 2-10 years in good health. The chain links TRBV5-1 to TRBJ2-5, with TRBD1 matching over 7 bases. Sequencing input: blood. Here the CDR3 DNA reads TGCGCCAGCAGCTTGGTACAGGGGGAGACCCAGTACTCC. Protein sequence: CASSLVQGETQYS.